These 2 T cell receptor beta chains were sequenced from one sample in a study of OX40 agonist ivuxolimab in advanced cancers. Preparation of the library involved the immunoSEQ multiplex PCR assay. TCRdb took this table from immuneACCESS and kept in-frame rearrangements with V and J called. Such tables lack part of the clones; where checked against another copy, unresolved V genes explain under half of the gap, and the rest is unexplained. Across this sample there are about 79,000 clones, with approximately 91% seen only once. Together, the top ten hold around 6.5% of the sample. The specimen was CD4+ or CD8+ T cells sorted from blood, collected in a trial of the OX40 agonist ivuxolimab. These receptors were obtained from an adult with an advanced solid tumor such as melanoma, head and neck, liver or kidney cancer.

This rearrangement joins TRBV9 to TRBJ2-5; 7 bases are a match to TRBD2. Germline V CDR1 and CDR2: SGDLS, YYNGEE. CDR3 length equals 14 residues. Unmatched junction bases numbered 4, after V lost 0 bases and J lost 5 bases. DNA of the CDR3: TGTGCCAGCAGCGTAGGGGGTAGCGGGGAGACCCAGTACTTC. Amino acid sequence: CASSVGGSGETQYF.

In nucleotides, the CDR3 is TGTGCCAGCAGTGAACAGGGATCGGGCGAGCAGTACTTC. Translated, it gives CASSEQGSGEQYF. The chain combines TRBV27 with TRBJ2-7; a weak D match, TRBD1 (6 bases). Looked up from germline, CDR1 is MNHEY and CDR2 is SMNVEV (reference sequence). V was shortened by 5 bases and J by 6 bases, with 14 bases between the two germline ends. The CDR3 length is 13 residues.